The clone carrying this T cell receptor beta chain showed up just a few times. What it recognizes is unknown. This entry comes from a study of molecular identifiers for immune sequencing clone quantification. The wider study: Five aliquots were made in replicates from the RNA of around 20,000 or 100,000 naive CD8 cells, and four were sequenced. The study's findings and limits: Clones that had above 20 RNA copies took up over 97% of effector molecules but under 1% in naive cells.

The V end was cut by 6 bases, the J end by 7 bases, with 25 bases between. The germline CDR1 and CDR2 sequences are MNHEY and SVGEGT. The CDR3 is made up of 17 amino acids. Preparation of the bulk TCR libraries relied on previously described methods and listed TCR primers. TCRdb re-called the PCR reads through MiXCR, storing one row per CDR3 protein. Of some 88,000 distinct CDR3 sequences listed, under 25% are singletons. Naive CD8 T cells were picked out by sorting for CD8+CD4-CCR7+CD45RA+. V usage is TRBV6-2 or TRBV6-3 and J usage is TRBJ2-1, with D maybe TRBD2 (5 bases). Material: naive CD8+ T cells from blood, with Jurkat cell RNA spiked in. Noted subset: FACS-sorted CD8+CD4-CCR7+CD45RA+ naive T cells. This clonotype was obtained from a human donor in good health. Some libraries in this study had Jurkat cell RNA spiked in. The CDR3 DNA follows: TGTGCCAGCAGCCTTACGTACGGGCGAGGGCTGCTGAATGAGCAGTTCTTC. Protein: CASSLTYGRGLLNEQFF.